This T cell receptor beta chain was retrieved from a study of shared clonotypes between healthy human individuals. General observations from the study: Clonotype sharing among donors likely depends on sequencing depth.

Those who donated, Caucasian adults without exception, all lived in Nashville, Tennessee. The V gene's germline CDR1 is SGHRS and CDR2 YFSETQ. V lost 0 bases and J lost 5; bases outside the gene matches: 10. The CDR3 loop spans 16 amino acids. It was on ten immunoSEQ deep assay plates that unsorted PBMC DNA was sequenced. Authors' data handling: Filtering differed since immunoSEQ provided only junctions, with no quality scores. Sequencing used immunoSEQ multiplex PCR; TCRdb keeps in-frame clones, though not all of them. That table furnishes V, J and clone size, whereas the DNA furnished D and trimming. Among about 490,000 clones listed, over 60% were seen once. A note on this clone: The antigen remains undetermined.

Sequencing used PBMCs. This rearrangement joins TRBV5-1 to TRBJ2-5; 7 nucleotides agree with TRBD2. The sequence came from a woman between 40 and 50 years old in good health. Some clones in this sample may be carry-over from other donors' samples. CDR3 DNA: TGCGCCAGCAGCTTGGCCATCGGCGGAGCGGGGGAGACCCAGTACTTC. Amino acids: CASSLAIGGAGETQYF.